These 23 T cell receptor beta chains were all obtained from the same sample, sequenced in a study of blood T cell repertoires in COVID-19. This table comes from immunoSEQ multiplex PCR, and its TCRdb copy is limited to in-frame clones, with some not included. The repertoire holds about 360,000 clones, with less than 90% as singletons. Sequencing was carried out using peripheral blood. The receptors were gathered from a woman aged 55-70 years with COVID-19, enrolled during active disease.

The gene calls are TRBV6-2 or TRBV6-3 and TRBJ2-3; 16 bases fit TRBD2. Per germline, CDR1 MNHEY and CDR2 SVGEGT. V gave up 2 bases and J gave up 5 bases; unmatched junction bases: 13. The CDR3 is made up of 20 amino acids. CDR3 protein: CASSYRRHGTSGGAGDTQYF. The CDR3 bases are TGTGCCAGCAGTTACCGACGACACGGGACTAGCGGGGGGGCAGGAGATACGCAGTATTTT.

This clone was seen many times. This chain links TRBV2 with TRBJ1-5, with 10 bases fitting TRBD1. After removal of 6 bases from V and 1 base from J, the junction contained 9 bases not matched to a gene. This CDR3 contains 17 residues. CDR1 SNHLY and CDR2 FYNNEI come from the germline V gene. The CDR3 here is CASRRDRGAKSNQPQHF. The CDR3 bases are TGTGCCAGCAGAAGGGACAGGGGTGCTAAAAGCAATCAGCCCCAGCATTTT.

The chain has TRBV3-1 (or the pseudogene TRBV3-2) and TRBJ2-5, with 13 bases lining up with TRBD2. This CDR3 is 17 amino acids long. Losses at the gene ends were 2 bases for V and 5 bases for J; bases not matched to a gene: 8. The germline gives CDR1 LGHDT, CDR2 YNNKEL (reference sequence). CDR3 in amino acids: CASSQSLAGGPQETQYF. CDR3 in DNA: TGTGCCAGCAGCCAATCACTAGCGGGGGGGCCGCAGGAGACCCAGTACTTC.

The chain has TRBV29-1 and TRBJ1-3, with D hard to call. Trimming took 7 bases from V and 0 from J, leaving 7 bases between them. CDR1 and CDR2 from the germline V gene are SQVTM and ANQGSEA. The CDR3 has 12 residues. CDR3 nucleotides: TGCAGCGGGCATACCTCTGGAAACACCATATATTTT. Translated: CSGHTSGNTIYF.

The CDR3 loop is CASSLYGLAGGYTDTQYF. The CDR3 coding sequence is TGTGCCAGCAGCTTATATGGACTAGCGGGGGGATACACAGATACGCAGTATTTT. V is TRBV13 and J is TRBJ2-3; 14 bases line up with TRBD2. Germline assignment: CDR1 PRHDT and CDR2 FYEKMQ (reference sequence). Trimming at V came to 2 bases and at J to 2 bases, leaving 6 bases not matched to a gene. The CDR3 runs 18 residues.

About this clone: This sample also contains other DNA sequences that code for the same CDR3. The chain is built from TRBV7-9 and TRBJ1-1, with a tentative D call TRBD1 (5 bases). V lost 2 bases and J lost 1, with 5 bases in between. Germline V gene data show CDR1 as SEHNR and CDR2 as FQNEAQ (reference sequence). CDR3 length: 13 amino acids. CDR3 sequence: CASSLQGNTEAFF. Written as DNA, the CDR3 is TGTGCCAGCAGCTTACAGGGGAACACTGAAGCTTTCTTT.

The chain recombines TRBV7-3 with TRBJ1-1; D not resolved. This CDR3 is 14 amino acids long. V was pared by 5 bases and J by 2 bases, with 12 bases between. Germline values: CDR1 SGHTA, CDR2 FQGTGA. CDR3 amino acids: CASSISDGNTEAFF. DNA for the CDR3: TGTGCCAGCAGCATCAGCGACGGTAACACTGAAGCTTTCTTT.

This rearrangement joins TRBV6-5 to TRBJ1-4; 7 bases agree with TRBD1. Germline CDR1 and CDR2: MNHEY and SVGAGI. CDR3 length: 14 amino acids. J was trimmed by 6 bases and V by 6 bases; bases with no gene match: 7. The CDR3 here is CASSRQGGDEKLFF. Here the CDR3 DNA reads TGTGCCAGCAGCCGACAGGGTGGCGATGAAAAACTGTTTTTT.

The V call is TRBV12-5, the J call TRBJ2-1; 7 positions agree with TRBD1. Germline V gene lookup returns CDR1 LGHNT and CDR2 FRNRAP. There are 15 residues in the CDR3. DNA for the CDR3: TGTGCCGGCCTCCTCGGGACAGAATCCTACAATGAGCAGTTCTTC. It codes for CAGLLGTESYNEQFF.

This clone was detected once. The chain links TRBV6-5 to TRBJ2-6; D may be TRBD1 (6 bases). Per the germline V gene, CDR1 is MNHEY and CDR2 is SVGAGI. CDR3 length: 15 amino acids. The V end lost 6 bases, the J end lost 2 bases, and 11 bases lay between the germline ends. CDR3 loop: CASRRTVTGANVLTF. In DNA, the CDR3 is TGTGCCAGCAGGAGGACAGTGACTGGGGCCAACGTCCTGACTTTC.

The rearrangement joins TRBV5-5 to TRBJ2-7; 7 positions match TRBD1. Germline V CDR1 and CDR2: SGHKS, YYEKEE (reference sequence). The CDR3 is made up of 16 amino acids. V shed 4 bases and J 3 bases; nucleotides not matched to a gene: 13. CDR3 in amino acids: CASSPEDRFRSYEQYF. Here the CDR3 DNA reads TGTGCCAGCAGCCCCGAGGACAGGTTTCGAAGCTACGAGCAGTACTTC.

The chain has TRBV9 and TRBJ2-2; D is unclear. CDR3 length: 18 amino acids. Trimming pared 2 bases from V and 1 base from J, leaving 18 bases between. Germline V gives CDR1 SGDLS, CDR2 YYNGEE. The CDR3 sequence is CASSVWANVGKNTGELFF. In DNA, the CDR3 is TGTGCCAGCAGCGTGTGGGCCAACGTGGGTAAGAACACCGGGGAGCTGTTTTTT. The complete variable domain, with remaining parts taken from reference TRBV9 and TRBJ2-2, reads DSGVTQTPKHLITATGQRVTLRCSPRSGDLSVYWYQQSLDQGLQFLIQYYNGEERAKGNILERFSAQQFPDLHSELNLSSLELGDSALYFCASSVWANVGKNTGELFFGEGSRLTVL.

This chain uses TRBV29-1 with TRBJ2-7; maybe TRBD1 (5 bases). Per germline, CDR1 SQVTM and CDR2 ANQGSEA. This CDR3 region has 12 residues. V lost 4 bases and J 0 bases, leaving 7 bases between the germline ends. CDR3 loop: CSVVQGSYEQYF. The CDR3 DNA follows: TGCAGCGTTGTCCAGGGCTCCTACGAGCAGTACTTC.

The rearrangement joins TRBV5-1 to TRBJ2-2, with TRBD2 as a possible D gene (5 bases). This CDR3 contains 15 residues. Between the trimmed V and J ends, which lost 2 bases and 2 bases, there was a span of 10 bases. Germline lookup yields CDR1 SGHRS and CDR2 YFSETQ. The CDR3 DNA reads TGCGCCAGCAGCTTCGGGAACCACAACACCGGGGAGCTGTTTTTT. It is translated as CASSFGNHNTGELFF.

The V and J genes are TRBV10-3 and TRBJ2-2, with 9 bases aligning to TRBD1. Germline CDR1 reads ENHRY; CDR2 reads SYGVKD. The V gene end was trimmed by 5 bases and the J gene end by 1 base; junction bases not matched to a gene: 2. There are 15 residues in the CDR3. The CDR3 DNA reads TGTGCCATCAGTTCGACAGGGGGGAACACCGGGGAGCTGTTTTTT. Translation: CAISSTGGNTGELFF.

This chain connects TRBV7-3 to TRBJ2-7; no clear D. Germline CDR1 SGHTA, CDR2 FQGTGA. V was cut by 2 bases and J by 2 bases, with 10 bases left in between. CDR3 length equals 14 residues. The CDR3 coding sequence is TGTGCCAGCAGCTTAGCCGGTTCTACCTACGAGCAGTACTTC. Its translation: CASSLAGSTYEQYF.

The chain is built from TRBV7-9 and TRBJ1-6, with no clear D. V was pared by 5 bases and J by 3 bases, with 14 bases between. Germline CDR1 and CDR2: SEHNR and FQNEAQ (reference sequence). The CDR3 loop spans 16 amino acids. CDR3 amino acids: CASSNSAGIYNSPLHF. The CDR3, as DNA: TGTGCCAGCAGCAATTCCGCAGGCATCTATAATTCACCCCTCCACTTT.

This clone is a singleton in its sample. The rearrangement uses TRBV3-1 (or the pseudogene TRBV3-2) and TRBJ2-2, with TRBD1 matching over 7 bases. V trimming: 2 bases; J trimming: 6 bases; junction bases outside the gene matches: 6. The CDR3 runs to 15 residues. Germline CDR1 is LGHDT and CDR2 is YNNKEL (reference sequence). CDR3 DNA: TGTGCCAGCAGCCAAAAGGGGGCGAATTCCGGGGAGCTGTTTTTT. It yields the protein CASSQKGANSGELFF.

This chain joins TRBV9 and TRBJ1-1, with 8 nucleotides matching TRBD1. V gave up 3 bases and J gave up 4 bases; unmatched junction bases: 11. Per germline, CDR1 SGDLS and CDR2 YYNGEE. The CDR3 extends over 16 amino acids. CDR3 coding DNA: TGTGCCAGCAGCGCGCCGCGGACAGGGTCGAGCACTGAAGCTTTCTTT. Amino acids: CASSAPRTGSSTEAFF.

The chain recombines TRBV27 with TRBJ1-2; D is possibly TRBD1 (5 bases). V was shortened by 4 bases and J by 5 bases, with 20 bases between the two germline ends. Germline assignment: CDR1 MNHEY and CDR2 SMNVEV (reference sequence). This CDR3 comprises 16 residues. This CDR3 is CASSSPSGRAFYGYTF. CDR3 bases: TGTGCCAGCAGTTCCCCCTCCGGCAGGGCCTTTTATGGCTACACCTTC.

The CDR3 loop is CASSSQGGLVETQYF. Here the CDR3 DNA reads TGTGCCAGCAGCTCCCAAGGGGGACTAGTAGAGACCCAGTACTTC. This chain links TRBV5-6 with TRBJ2-5, with 8 bases fitting TRBD2. J gave up 4 bases and V 3 bases, and 8 bases lay outside the gene matches. CDR1 and CDR2 from the germline V gene are SGHDT and YYEEEE. The CDR3 is 15 amino acids. The variable domain in full, completed from reference TRBV5-6 and TRBJ2-5, reads DAGVTQSPTHLIKTRGQQVTLRCSPKSGHDTVSWYQQALGQGPQFIFQYYEEEERQRGNFPDRFSGHQFPNYSSELNVNALLLGDSALYLCASSSQGGLVETQYFGPGTRLLVL.

DNA for the CDR3: TGTGCCAGCACCCTGGGACAGGGGGCGAAAGCTTTCTTT. As protein: CASTLGQGAKAFF. V is TRBV27 and J is TRBJ1-1, with 12 bases matching TRBD1. The CDR3 covers 13 residues. Looked up from germline, CDR1 is MNHEY and CDR2 is SMNVEV (reference sequence). The V segment lost 7 bases and the J segment 9 bases; nucleotides outside the gene matches: 6.

This rearrangement joins TRBV27 to TRBJ1-1; 7 bases fit TRBD1. Trimming removed 6 bases from V and 5 bases from J; junction bases left unmatched: 9. This CDR3 spans 14 amino acids. Germline V gene sequence: CDR1 MNHEY, CDR2 SMNVEV (reference sequence). The CDR3 loop reads CASSPAGTATEAFF. The CDR3 region has the DNA TGTGCCAGCAGCCCCGCAGGGACAGCTACTGAAGCTTTCTTT.